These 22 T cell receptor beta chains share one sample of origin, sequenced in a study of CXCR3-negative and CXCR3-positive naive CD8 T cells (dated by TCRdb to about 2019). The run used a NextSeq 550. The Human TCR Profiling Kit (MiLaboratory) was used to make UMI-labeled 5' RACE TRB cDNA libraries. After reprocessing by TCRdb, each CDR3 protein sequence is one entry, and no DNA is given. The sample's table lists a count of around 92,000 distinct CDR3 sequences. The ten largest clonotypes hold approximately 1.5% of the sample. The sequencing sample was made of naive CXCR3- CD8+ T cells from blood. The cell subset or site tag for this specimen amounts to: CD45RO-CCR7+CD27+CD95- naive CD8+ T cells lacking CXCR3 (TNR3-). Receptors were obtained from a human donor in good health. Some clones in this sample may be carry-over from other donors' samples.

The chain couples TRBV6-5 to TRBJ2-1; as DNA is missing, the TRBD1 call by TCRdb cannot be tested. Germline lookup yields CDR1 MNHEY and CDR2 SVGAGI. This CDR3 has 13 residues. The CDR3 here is CASSSTGGNEQFF.

CDR3 sequence: CASSQVSGDEQLF. This chain connects TRBV4-2 to TRBJ2-1. Per germline, CDR1 LGHNA and CDR2 YNFKEQ. The CDR3 is 13 residues long.

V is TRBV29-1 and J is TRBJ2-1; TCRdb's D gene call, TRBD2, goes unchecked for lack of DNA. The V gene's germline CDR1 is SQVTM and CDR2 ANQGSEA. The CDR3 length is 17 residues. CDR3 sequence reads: CSVEDQGRLAGLNEQFF.

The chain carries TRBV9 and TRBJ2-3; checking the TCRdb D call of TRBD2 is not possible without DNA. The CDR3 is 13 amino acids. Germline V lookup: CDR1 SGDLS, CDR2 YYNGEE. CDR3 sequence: CASSVGGTDTQYF.

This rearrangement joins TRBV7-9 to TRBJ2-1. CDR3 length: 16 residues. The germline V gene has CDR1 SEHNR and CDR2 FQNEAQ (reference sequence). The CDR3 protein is CASSLSTDGYYNEQFF.

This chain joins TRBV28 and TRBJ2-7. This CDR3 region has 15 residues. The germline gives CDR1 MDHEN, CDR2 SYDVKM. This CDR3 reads CASSLTPGSSYEQYF.

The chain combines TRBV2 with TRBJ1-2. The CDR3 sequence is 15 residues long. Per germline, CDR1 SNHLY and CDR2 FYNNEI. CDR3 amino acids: CASSVIRDGPYGYTF.

This CDR3 is CASSQTAGANTGELFF. The V and J genes are TRBV4-1 and TRBJ2-2; absent DNA, TCRdb's TRBD2 call cannot be checked. The germline gives CDR1 MGHRA, CDR2 YSYEKL. CDR3 length: 16 residues.

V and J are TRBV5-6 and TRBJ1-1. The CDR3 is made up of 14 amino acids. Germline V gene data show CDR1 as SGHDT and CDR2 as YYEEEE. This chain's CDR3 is CASSLSSKNTEAFF.

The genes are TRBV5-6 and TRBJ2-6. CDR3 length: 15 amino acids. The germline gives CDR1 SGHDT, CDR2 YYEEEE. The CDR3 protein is CASSLVISGANVLTF.

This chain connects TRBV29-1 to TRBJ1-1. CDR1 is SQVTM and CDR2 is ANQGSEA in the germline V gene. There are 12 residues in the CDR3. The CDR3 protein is CSVEAMDVEAFF.

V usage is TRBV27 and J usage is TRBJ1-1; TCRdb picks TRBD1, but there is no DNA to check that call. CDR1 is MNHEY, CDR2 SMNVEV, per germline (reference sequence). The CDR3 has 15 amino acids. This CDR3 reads CASSGAGGLDTEAFF.

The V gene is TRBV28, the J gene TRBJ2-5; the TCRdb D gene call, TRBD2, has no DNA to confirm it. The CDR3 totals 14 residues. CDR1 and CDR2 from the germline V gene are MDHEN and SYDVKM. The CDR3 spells CASSLAAGGETQYF.

CDR3 in amino acids: CASSVVPGLDEQFF. J is TRBJ2-1 and V is TRBV9; the TCRdb D gene call, TRBD2, has no DNA to confirm it. Germline V gene data show CDR1 as SGDLS and CDR2 as YYNGEE. This CDR3 has 14 amino acids. Filled out from reference TRBV9 and TRBJ2-1, the complete variable domain reads DSGVTQTPKHLITATGQRVTLRCSPRSGDLSVYWYQQSLDQGLQFLIQYYNGEERAKGNILERFSAQQFPDLHSELNLSSLELGDSALYFCASSVVPGLDEQFFGPGTRLTVL.

CDR3 amino acids: CASSFSGGVNEQFF. The rearrangement uses TRBV12-3 or TRBV12-4 and TRBJ2-1; TCRdb's assignment of TRBD1 cannot be checked, as there is no DNA. The CDR3 loop spans 14 amino acids.

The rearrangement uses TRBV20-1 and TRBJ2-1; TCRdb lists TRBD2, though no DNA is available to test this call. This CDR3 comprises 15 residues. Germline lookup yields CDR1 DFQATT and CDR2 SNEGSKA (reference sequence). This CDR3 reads CSGSGLAYSYNEQFF.

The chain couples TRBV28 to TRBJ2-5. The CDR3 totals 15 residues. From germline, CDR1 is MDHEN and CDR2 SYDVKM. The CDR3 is CASSVAVDSVGTQYF.

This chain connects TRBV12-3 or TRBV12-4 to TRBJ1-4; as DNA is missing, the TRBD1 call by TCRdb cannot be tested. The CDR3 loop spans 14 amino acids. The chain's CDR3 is CASSPGRFNEKLFF.

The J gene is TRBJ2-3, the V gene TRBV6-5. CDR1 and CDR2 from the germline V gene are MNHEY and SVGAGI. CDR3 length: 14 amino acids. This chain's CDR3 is CASSYGLNTDTQYF.

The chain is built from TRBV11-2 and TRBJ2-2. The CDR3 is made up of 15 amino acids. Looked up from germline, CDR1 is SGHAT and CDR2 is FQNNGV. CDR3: CASSLGTSNTGELFF.

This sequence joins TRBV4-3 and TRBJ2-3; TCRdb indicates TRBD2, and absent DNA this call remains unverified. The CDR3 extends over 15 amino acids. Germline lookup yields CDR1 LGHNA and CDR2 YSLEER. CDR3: CASSLRAGGRDTQYF.

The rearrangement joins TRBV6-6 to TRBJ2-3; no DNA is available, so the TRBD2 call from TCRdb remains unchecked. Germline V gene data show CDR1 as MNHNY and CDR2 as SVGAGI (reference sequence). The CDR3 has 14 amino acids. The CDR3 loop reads CASSSGGGTDTQYF.